This T cell receptor (beta chain) was found in a study of shared clonotypes between healthy human individuals (dated by TCRdb to the early 2020s). Regarding the research as a whole: Two women and a few men aged 18 to 49 years were included in the cohort. Each donor's leukapheresis produced roughly between roughly 0.9 and 9 billion PBMCs. For each donor, CD4 naive and CD4 memory were each given three plates, CD8 naive was given two plates, and CD8 memory was given one plate. Blood TCR repertoires of five healthy adults were deeply sequenced to estimate repertoire size and the extent of clonotype sharing between individuals. Different laboratories and diverse techniques were used to prepare libraries and sequence TCR repertoires, to increase sequencing depth and limit assay-specific biases.

Donors were healthy HIV-negative adults with no recently reported acute infections or vaccinations. Every donor was a Caucasian adult living in Nashville, Tennessee, USA. CD4+ T cells were enriched through magnetic negative selection, after which naive cells were positively selected on CD45RA and the remaining negative fraction served as the memory subset. Blood was collected by leukapheresis, and PBMCs were isolated by Ficoll-Histopaque density gradient centrifugation and then cryopreserved in liquid nitrogen vapor phase. Purity and quantity of every magnetically sorted T cell population were checked by analytical flow cytometry. Genomic DNA was isolated from each sorted fraction and quantified by UV absorbance on a Nanodrop 2000c. General study outcomes and caveats: Sampling was restricted to blood, and TCR repertoires in tissues likely differ from the TCR repertoires found in blood. Because the study included a small number of donors, the genetic and exposure-history diversity represented was limited. Compared with non-shared clonotypes, the clonotypes found in all four sorted-subset donors had higher generation probabilities. Even with the large sequencing depth, rarefaction of the sorted-subset datasets indicated that sequencing was incomplete. Based on pairwise subsampling, the degree of clonotype sharing among donors was expected to be affected by sequencing depth. Sharing across a few donors was observed for approximately 5% of naive CD4, 3.5% of naive CD8, about 2.3% of memory CD4, and around 0.44% of memory CD8 clonotypes. Naive subsets generally had larger estimated clonotype richness than memory subsets.

Counted from cysteine to phenylalanine, this CDR3 has 12 amino acids. The DNA shown is the 36-base CDR3, in frame from base 1. The germline V gene supplies CDR1 MDHEN and CDR2 SYDVKM. Trimming at the junction amounts to 5 bases on V and 6 bases on J, and the germline ends lie 11 bases apart. Using the deep immunoSEQ assay, multiplex PCR amplified TCR CDR3 regions from genomic DNA. Extracted genomic DNA from each cell subset was spread evenly across all wells of several immunoSEQ 96-well plates, with each plate serving as a replicate. Each replicate PCR for sorted subsets received about 220 ng genomic DNA, equal to about 29,000 T cell genomes. Purified libraries were quantified with a Qubit 3.0 fluorometer, sized on a Bioanalyzer 2100, and re-quantified with the KAPA Library Quantification kit. A separate single-read 150-cycle Illumina NextSeq 550 flow cell was used to sequence each immunoSEQ 96-well plate. In the authors' own workflow: Because only junctional sequences without quality scores were contained in the immunoSEQ output, filtering matching that applied to full-length reads could not be performed. To assign V/J genes and CDR3, sequences were annotated against IMGT germline references using PyIR, a Python wrapper for IgBLAST v1.9. Any read was removed if the V/J assignment was weak (E-value above 1e-6), the CDR3 was missing, or the read contained stop codons, out-of-frame junctions, or ambiguous translated residues. A V3J clonotype was defined by an identical inferred V gene, J gene, and CDR3 amino acid sequence. Percentage overlap between repertoires was computed as shared unique clonotypes divided by the size of the smaller repertoire. Repertoire richness was assessed with RTK rarefaction, the Chao1 estimator, and Recon v2.1 estimates of unobserved clonotypes. OLGA was used to compute generation probabilities for all TCRbeta clonotypes that the gDNA method yielded from several donors. What TCRdb holds here is the immuneACCESS table cut down to in-frame rearrangements. Part of the clones is not present; checked against another copy, under half of the missing clones reflect an unresolved V gene, and the others are unexplained. The V and J calls and clone size come from that table; D and trimming were worked out from the DNA. The sample profile shows hundreds of thousands of clones; 74% of them were found once. The ten largest clones add up to about 1.8% of the sample.

Turning to this clone: The antigen it recognizes is unknown. One base away there is no much larger clone; base qualities are not given.

This chain is built from TRBV28 and TRBJ2-7, with TRBD1 perhaps the D gene, on 5 matching bases. Sequencing was carried out using memory CD4+ T cells sorted from blood. Sample cell subset or site, as interpreted from the label and publication: CD45RA-negative fraction. The origin of this receptor is a woman in her 30s in good health. CDR3 protein: CASSRDSREQYF. The nucleotide sequence reads as follows: TGTGCCAGCAGTCGTGACAGTCGCGAGCAGTACTTC.